This T cell receptor beta chain was captured by sequencing in a study of T cells in Graves' hyperthyroidism and ophthalmopathy. The study, taken as a whole, reports: Blood also showed most of the thyroid clonotypes that were expanded above 0.001.

What was amplified from RNA transcripts were TCR beta CDR3 regions. A first-round RT-PCR of the TCR CDR3 used the HTBI primer set. TCRdb reprocessed the multiplex PCR reads via MiXCR and lists one record per CDR3 protein. The table shows hundreds of thousands of distinct CDR3 sequences, with over 10% occurring only once. The study enrolled patients aged 18 to 65 with newly diagnosed hyperthyroidism of under 2 months' duration. This clonotype was seen at least ten times. The antigen is not known. The sequence was collected from a woman aged 18-29 years with Graves' hyperthyroidism. Source material: blood.

DNA of the CDR3: TGTGCCAGCAGCAGACAGGGGGCTACTGACACTGAAGCTTTCTTT. This translates into CASSRQGATDTEAFF. V gene TRBV9 combines with J gene TRBJ1-1, with 10 bases aligning to TRBD1. Germline-derived CDR1 and CDR2 are SGDLS and YYNGEE. The CDR3 sequence is 15 residues long. V lost 4 bases and J lost 3; bases outside the gene matches: 6.